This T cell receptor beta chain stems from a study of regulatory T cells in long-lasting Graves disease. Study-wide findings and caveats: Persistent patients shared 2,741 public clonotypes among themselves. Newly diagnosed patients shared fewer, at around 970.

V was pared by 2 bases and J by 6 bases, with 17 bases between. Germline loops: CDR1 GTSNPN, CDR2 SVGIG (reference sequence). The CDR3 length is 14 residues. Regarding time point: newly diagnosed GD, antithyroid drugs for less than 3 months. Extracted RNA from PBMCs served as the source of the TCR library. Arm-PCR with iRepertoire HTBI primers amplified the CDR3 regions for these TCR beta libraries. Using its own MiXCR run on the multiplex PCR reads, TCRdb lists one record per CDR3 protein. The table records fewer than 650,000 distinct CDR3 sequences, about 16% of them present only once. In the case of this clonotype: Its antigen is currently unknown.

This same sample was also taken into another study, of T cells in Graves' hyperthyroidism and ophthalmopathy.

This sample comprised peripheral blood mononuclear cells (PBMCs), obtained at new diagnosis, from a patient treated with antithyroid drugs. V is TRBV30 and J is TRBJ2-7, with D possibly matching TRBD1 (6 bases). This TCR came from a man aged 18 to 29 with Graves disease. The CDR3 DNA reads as TGTGCCTGGAGTCTGACAGGTCTCTCAGGCGAGCAGTACTTC. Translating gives CAWSLTGLSGEQYF.